The source of this T cell receptor beta chain is a study of memory CD4+ T cells and cytomegalovirus serostatus (dated by TCRdb to the late 2010s). At the level of the whole study: The cohort comprised 33 healthy Belgian adults, 9 CMV seropositive and around 25 CMV seronegative. The study sequenced CD4+ memory TCRbeta repertoires of a Belgian cohort with known cytomegalovirus serostatus to replicate a published TCR-based CMV serostatus classifier.

The CDR3 has 12 amino acids, counting the end cysteine and phenylalanine. The kept DNA is CDR3 alone, 36 bases in frame from the first base. CDR1 and CDR2, per the germline V gene, are SGHDN and FVKESK. Trimming costs V 4 bases and J 8 bases, and their ends lie 9 bases apart. The Quick-DNA Microprep Kit was used to extract genomic DNA from the sorted cells. Amplification of TCRbeta DNA was done with the immunoSEQ hsTCRbeta kit, following the protocol from the manufacturer. TCRbeta libraries were sequenced on an Illumina MiSeq instrument. The source study handled its data this way. After out-of-frame sequences were removed, some 2.1 million distinct TCRbeta sequences remained, averaging around 66,000 per individual. Two values were used to score each individual: the count of under 200 previously reported CMV-associated TCRbeta sequences and the total count of productive distinct TCRbeta sequences. A beta-binomial model was reimplemented in Python, and scikit-learn random forests with default parameters were trained on US cohort data. On the Belgian cohort, classifier performance was reported as the median AUC, along with percentile confidence intervals, across 10,000 bootstrap iterations. TCRdb holds this immuneACCESS table with in-frame rearrangements only. Some clones are missing; in checked studies, unresolved V genes explain under half, and the rest has no known cause. The DNA gave D and trimming, while V, J and clone size come from that table. For this sample there are 80,000 to 100,000 clones; 80% appear just once. Of the sample, 3.5% to 4% falls within the top ten clones.

Overall results and qualifications from the work: Only CD4+CD45RO+ memory cells were sequenced, in contrast to the original study, which included naive and memory CD4+ and CD8+ populations. Of fewer than 200 previously reported CMV-associated TCRbeta sequences, 67 appeared in the CD4+ memory repertoires, each in one to five individuals. On the Belgian cohort, the classifier based on the original framework reached a median bootstrapped AUC of 0.95, with a 95% CI of 0.76-1.00. The results were interpreted as suggesting that the CMV-associated TCR signature is mostly present in the CD4+ memory repertoire. CMV serostatus prediction reached a median bootstrapped AUC of about 0.94 with the original framework and 0.91 with a US-trained random forest.

Turning to this clone: The specificity of this receptor is unknown. No much larger clonotype is one base removed from it; base qualities were not supplied.

Single viable CD3+CD4+CD8-CD45RO+ cells were sorted as memory CD4+ T cells on a FACSAria II. CMV serostatus was assessed using a Roche Elecsys assay, by which serum IgG against CMV pp150, pp28, p38 and p52 was detected. Once the samples were thawed, total CD4+ T cells were enriched through positive selection using CD4 magnetic microbeads. The samples came from a different study that was designed specifically to examine the CD4+ T cell memory repertoire. Peripheral blood mononuclear cells were isolated and cryopreserved following standard operating procedures; serum was stored at -80 °C. CD3-PerCP (BW264/56), CD4-APC (RPA-T4), CD45RO-PE (UCHT1) and CD8-Pacific Orange (3B5) antibodies were used for staining, and non-viable cells were excluded with Sytox blue.

Sequenced: memory CD4+ T cells from blood. The clonotype originates from an adult in good health and CMV-seropositive. The chain was built from TRBV14 and TRBJ2-1, with the D gene not confidently named. The CDR3 protein is CASSLRRDEQFF. The sequenced DNA: TGTGCCAGCAGCCTTCGAAGGGATGAGCAGTTCTTC. Beyond the CDR3, the reference TRBV14 and TRBJ2-1 genes provide the residues; the full variable domain reads: EAGVTQFPSHSVIEKGQTVTLRCDPISGHDNLYWYRRVMGKEIKFLLHFVKESKQDESGMPNNRFLAERTGGTYSTLKVQPAELEDSGVYFCASSLRRDEQFFGPGTRLTVL.